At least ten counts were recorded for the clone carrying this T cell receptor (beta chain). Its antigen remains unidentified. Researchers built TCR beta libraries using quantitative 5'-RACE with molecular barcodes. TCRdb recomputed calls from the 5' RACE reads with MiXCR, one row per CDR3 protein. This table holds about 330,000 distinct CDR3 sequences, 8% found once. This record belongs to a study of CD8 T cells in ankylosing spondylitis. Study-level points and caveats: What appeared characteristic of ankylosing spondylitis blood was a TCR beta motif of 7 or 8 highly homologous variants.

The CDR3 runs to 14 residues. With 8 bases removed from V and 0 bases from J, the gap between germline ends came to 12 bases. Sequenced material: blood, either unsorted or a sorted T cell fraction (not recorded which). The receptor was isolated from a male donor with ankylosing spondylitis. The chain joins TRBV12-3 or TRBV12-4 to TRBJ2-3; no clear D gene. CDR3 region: CASLKELSTDTQYF. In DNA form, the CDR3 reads TGTGCCAGCCTAAAGGAATTAAGCACAGATACGCAGTATTTT.